The count of the clone carrying this T cell receptor beta chain is one. Its antigen is not known. This sample stems from a study of cytomegalovirus exposure and HLA in healthy donors. Study summary: Assignment to the Caucasian-associated ancestry cluster applied to over 70% of the roughly 420 genotyped donors.

PCR used 60 Vbeta primers and 13 Jbeta primers. Libraries were prepared by immunoSEQ multiplex PCR; TCRdb keeps only in-frame clonotypes and omits some of them. The table lists over 150,000 clones, 80% of them singletons, with 1% in the top ten. Findings and limits, study-wide: Per a later analysis, HLA-associated TCR beta chains showed more clonal expansion than other, equally common TCR beta chains.

The ends were cut back, 1 base at V and 0 bases at J, with 7 bases in the middle. Per germline, CDR1 SGHTA and CDR2 FQGNSA. The CDR3 spans 15 residues. This TCR derives from a woman between 45 and 65 years old in good health and CMV-seropositive. The chain joins TRBV7-2 to TRBJ1-3; D is unclear. The specimen was PBMCs. CDR3 DNA sequence: TGTGCCAGCAGCTTAGGGCTGCCCTCTGGAAACACCATATATTTT. Its translation: CASSLGLPSGNTIYF.